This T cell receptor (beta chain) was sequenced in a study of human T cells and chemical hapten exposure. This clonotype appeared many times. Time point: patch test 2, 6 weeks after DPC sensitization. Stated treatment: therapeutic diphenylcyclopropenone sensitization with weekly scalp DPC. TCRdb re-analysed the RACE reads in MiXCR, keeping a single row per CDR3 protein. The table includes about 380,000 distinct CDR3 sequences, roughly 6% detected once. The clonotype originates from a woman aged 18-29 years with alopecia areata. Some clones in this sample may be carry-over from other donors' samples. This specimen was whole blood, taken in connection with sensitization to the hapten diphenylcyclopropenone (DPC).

CDR3 residues: CSGRGARSYRSYNEQFF. DNA of the CDR3: TGCAGTGGGAGGGGGGCACGCTCGTACCGCTCCTACAATGAGCAGTTCTTC. The chain couples TRBV20-1 to TRBJ2-1; D is possibly TRBD1 or TRBD2 (6 bases each). V lost 7 bases and J 0 bases, leaving 22 bases between the germline ends. This CDR3 has 17 amino acids. Looked up from germline, CDR1 is DFQATT and CDR2 is SNEGSKA (reference sequence).